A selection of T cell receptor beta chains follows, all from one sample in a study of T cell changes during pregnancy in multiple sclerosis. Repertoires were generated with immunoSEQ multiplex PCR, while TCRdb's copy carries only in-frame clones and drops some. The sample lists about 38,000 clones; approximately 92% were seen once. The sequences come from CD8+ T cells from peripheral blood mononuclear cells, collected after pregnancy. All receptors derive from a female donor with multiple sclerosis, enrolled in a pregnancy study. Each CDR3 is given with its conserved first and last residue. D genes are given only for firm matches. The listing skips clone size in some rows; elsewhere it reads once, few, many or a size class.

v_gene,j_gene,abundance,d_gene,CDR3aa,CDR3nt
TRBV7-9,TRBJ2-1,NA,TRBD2,CASSFASGNGHNEQFF,TGTGCCAGCAGCTTCGCTAGCGGGAATGGTCATAATGAGCAGTTCTTC
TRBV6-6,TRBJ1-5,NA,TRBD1,CATKTDRRNQPQHF,TGTGCCACGAAAACGGACAGGCGCAATCAGCCCCAGCATTTT
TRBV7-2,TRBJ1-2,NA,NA,CASSPDRIGGYTF,TGTGCCAGCAGCCCCGACAGGATAGGAGGCTACACCTTC
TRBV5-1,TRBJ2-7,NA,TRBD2,CASSLEASGRTYEQYF,TGCGCCAGCAGCTTGGAGGCTAGCGGGAGAACCTACGAGCAGTACTTC
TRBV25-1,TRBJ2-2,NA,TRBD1,CASSEWGQGGDTGELFF,TGTGCCAGCAGTGAATGGGGACAGGGGGGCGACACCGGGGAGCTGTTTTTT
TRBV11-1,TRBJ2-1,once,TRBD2,CASSLSSGRRIGEQFF,TGTGCCAGCAGCCTCTCTAGCGGGAGGAGGATAGGCGAGCAGTTCTTC
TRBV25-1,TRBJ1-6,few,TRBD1,CASSEYTGGGSPLHF,TGTGCCAGCAGTGAATATACAGGGGGAGGTTCACCCCTCCACTTT
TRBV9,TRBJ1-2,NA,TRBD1,CASSVGQAPIGCTF,TGTGCCAGCAGCGTTGGACAGGCCCCTATCGGCTGCACCTTC
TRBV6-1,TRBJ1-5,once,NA,CASSARDTGNMAQHF,TGTGCCAGCAGTGCCCGGGACACAGGGAATATGGCCCAGCATTTT
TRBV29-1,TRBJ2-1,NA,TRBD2,CSVNAGGGNEQFF,TGCAGCGTTAACGCGGGAGGGGGGAATGAGCAGTTCTTC
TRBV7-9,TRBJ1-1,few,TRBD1,CASSLDRRTEAFF,TGTGCCAGCAGCTTGGACAGGAGGACTGAAGCTTTCTTT
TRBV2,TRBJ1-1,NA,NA,CASSQGMSEVNTEAFF,TGTGCCAGCAGCCAGGGAATGTCAGAAGTGAACACTGAAGCTTTCTTT
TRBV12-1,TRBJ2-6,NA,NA,CASSAICYRTKSGQLLTF,TGTGCCAGCAGCGCGATATGTTATAGGACAAAGTCGGGCCAACTCCTGACTTTC
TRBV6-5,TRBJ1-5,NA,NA,CASSYSPGDQPQHF,TGTGCCAGCAGTTACTCACCGGGGGATCAGCCCCAGCATTTT
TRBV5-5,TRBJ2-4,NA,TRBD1,CASSTRTGGGDIQYF,TGTGCCAGCAGCACCAGGACAGGGGGAGGGGACATTCAGTACTTC
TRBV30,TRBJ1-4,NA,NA,CAWSMDRGEKLFF,TGTGCCTGGAGTATGGATCGGGGTGAAAAACTGTTTTTT
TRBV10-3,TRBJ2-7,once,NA,CAISDTALYEQYF,TGTGCCATCAGTGATACAGCCCTATACGAGCAGTACTTC
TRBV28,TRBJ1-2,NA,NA,CASSPNPTGYGYTF,TGTGCCAGCAGTCCCAACCCGACAGGTTATGGCTACACCTTC
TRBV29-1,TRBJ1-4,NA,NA,CSVGQSNRANEKLFF,TGCAGCGTTGGGCAAAGTAACCGGGCTAATGAAAAACTGTTTTTT
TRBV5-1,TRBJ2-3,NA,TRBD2,CASRGGLAGEVTDTQYF,TGCGCCAGCAGAGGTGGACTAGCGGGAGAGGTGACAGATACGCAGTATTTT
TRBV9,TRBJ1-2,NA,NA,CASSAGGGDGYTF,TGTGCCAGCTCCGCGGGAGGGGGGGATGGCTACACCTTC
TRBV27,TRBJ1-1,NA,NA,CASSRSLLEGDTEAFF,TGTGCCAGCAGTCGCTCCCTCCTCGAGGGGGACACTGAAGCTTTCTTT
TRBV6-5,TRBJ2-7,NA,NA,CASSSAFGSPYEQYF,TGTGCCAGCAGTTCGGCTTTCGGGAGTCCCTACGAGCAGTACTTC
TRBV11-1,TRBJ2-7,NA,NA,CASSPSGEQEQYF,TGTGCCAGCAGCCCCTCAGGGGAGCAGGAGCAGTACTTC
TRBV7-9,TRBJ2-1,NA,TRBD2,CASSFFLGGDGEQFF,TGTGCCAGCAGCTTCTTCTTGGGAGGGGACGGTGAGCAGTTCTTC
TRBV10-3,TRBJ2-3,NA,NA,CAIAGTLFTDTQYF,TGTGCCATCGCCGGGACTCTGTTCACAGATACGCAGTATTTT
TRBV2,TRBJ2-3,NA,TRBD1,CASRMTGAAVTDTQYF,TGTGCCAGCAGAATGACAGGGGCCGCAGTCACAGATACGCAGTATTTT